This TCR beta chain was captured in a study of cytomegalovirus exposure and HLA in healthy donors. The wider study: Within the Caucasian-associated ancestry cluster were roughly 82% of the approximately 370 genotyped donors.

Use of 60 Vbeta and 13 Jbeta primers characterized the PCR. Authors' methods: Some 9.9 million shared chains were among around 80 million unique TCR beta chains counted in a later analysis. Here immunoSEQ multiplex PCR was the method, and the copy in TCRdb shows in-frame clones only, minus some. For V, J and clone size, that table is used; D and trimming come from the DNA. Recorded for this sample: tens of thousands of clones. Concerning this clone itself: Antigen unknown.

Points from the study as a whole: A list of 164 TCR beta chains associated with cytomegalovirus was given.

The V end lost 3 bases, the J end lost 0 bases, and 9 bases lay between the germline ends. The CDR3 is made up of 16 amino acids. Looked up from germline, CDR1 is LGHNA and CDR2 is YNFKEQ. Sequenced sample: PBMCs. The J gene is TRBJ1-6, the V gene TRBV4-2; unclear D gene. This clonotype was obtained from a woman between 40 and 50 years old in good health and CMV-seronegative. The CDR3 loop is CASSQGLSSYNSPLHF. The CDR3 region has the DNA TGTGCCAGCAGCCAGGGCTTGAGCTCCTATAATTCACCCCTCCACTTT.